This entry lists 16 T cell receptor beta chains sequenced from one sample in a study of identifying expanded T cells in peripheral blood. Assay used: immunoSEQ multiplex PCR; TCRdb lists only in-frame clones, some missing. The data show approximately 85,000 clones, more than 70% seen once. What was sequenced was blood. These receptors were taken from a person aged 18 to 75 in good health.

V and J are TRBV4-3 and TRBJ2-3; 12 bases are a match to TRBD2. Germline CDR1 LGHNA, CDR2 YSLEER. The CDR3 loop spans 16 amino acids. With V trimmed by 4 bases and J by 4 bases, 6 bases remained unmatched. The CDR3: CASSLALAGGADTQYF. The CDR3, as DNA: TGCGCCAGCAGCCTAGCACTAGCGGGGGGCGCAGATACGCAGTATTTT.

V usage is TRBV28 and J usage is TRBJ1-5; no firm D call. With 2 bases removed from V and 2 bases from J, the gap between germline ends came to 4 bases. The CDR3 totals 13 residues. From germline, CDR1 is MDHEN and CDR2 SYDVKM. DNA for the CDR3: TGTGCCAGCAGTTTAGACGGCAATCAGCCCCAGCATTTT. This sequence encodes CASSLDGNQPQHF.

The chain is built from TRBV6-5 and TRBJ2-1; 9 bases match TRBD2. V lost 6 bases to trimming and J lost 4 bases; unmatched junction nucleotides: 7. The germline gives CDR1 MNHEY, CDR2 SVGAGI. The CDR3 is 15 residues long. Here the CDR3 DNA reads TGTGCCAGCAGCCCCGAACTAGCGGGTTACAATGAGCAGTTCTTC. Its protein is CASSPELAGYNEQFF.

This chain connects TRBV4-2 to TRBJ2-2; 12 nucleotides match TRBD1. In germline, CDR1 is LGHNA, CDR2 YNFKEQ. The CDR3 has 14 residues. The V segment lost 4 bases and the J segment 15 bases; nucleotides outside the gene matches: 9. CDR3 nucleotide sequence: TGTGCCAGCAGCCCCGGGACAGGGGGCGAAGTGTTGTTTTTT. Residues: CASSPGTGGEVLFF.

The genes are TRBV5-6 and TRBJ2-2; TRBD1 matches 9 bases. The CDR3 is made up of 15 amino acids. V lost 2 bases, J lost 6 bases, and 5 bases stayed unmatched. Per germline, CDR1 SGHDT and CDR2 YYEEEE. Written as DNA, the CDR3 is TGTGCCAGCAGCTTCGGGACAGGGAGTCCCGGGGAGCTGTTTTTT. Its translation: CASSFGTGSPGELFF.

The chain uses TRBV19 and TRBJ1-1; 8 bases line up with TRBD1. Losses at the gene ends were 4 bases for V and 10 bases for J; bases not matched to a gene: 8. The length of the CDR3 is 13 residues. Looked up from germline, CDR1 is LNHDA and CDR2 is SQIVND (reference sequence). CDR3 sequence reads: CASSKSGGEGAFF. In DNA, the CDR3 is TGTGCCAGTAGTAAGTCAGGGGGCGAGGGAGCTTTCTTT.

The CDR3 DNA follows: TGTGCTAGTGGTTTGGGTCGGATGTGGGAGGACCGATCCTACGAGCAGTACTTC. Translated: CASGLGRMWEDRSYEQYF. The chain recombines TRBV12-5 with TRBJ2-7; tentative D call: TRBD2 (6 bases). V lost 1 base to trimming and J lost 1 base, with 20 bases between them. The CDR3 is 18 residues long. Germline V gene lookup returns CDR1 LGHNT and CDR2 FRNRAP.

The J gene is TRBJ1-2, the V gene TRBV7-2, with 10 bases identical to TRBD1. The CDR3 covers 14 residues. The V segment lost 4 bases and the J segment 7 bases; nucleotides outside the gene matches: 6. CDR1 and CDR2 (germline): SGHTA, FQGNSA. The CDR3 sequence: CASSSYGQGVGYTF. The CDR3 DNA is TGTGCCAGCAGCTCGTATGGACAGGGGGTTGGCTACACCTTC.

The rearrangement links TRBV18 to TRBJ2-7; TRBD1 aligns across 7 bases. V trimming: 0 bases; J trimming: 3 bases; junction bases outside the gene matches: 5. Germline values: CDR1 KGHSH, CDR2 LQKENI. The CDR3 is 15 residues long. The CDR3 DNA follows: TGTGCCAGCTCACCACCGGACAGGAGAGGCTACGAGCAGTACTTC. The encoded protein is CASSPPDRRGYEQYF.

This clone has only a few counts. The chain couples TRBV27 to TRBJ2-7; D is possibly TRBD1 (6 bases). This CDR3 is built from 12 residues. Germline lookup yields CDR1 MNHEY and CDR2 SMNVEV (reference sequence). Deletions cut 4 bases from V and 5 bases from J, with 9 bases between. In nucleotides, the CDR3 is TGTGCCAGCAGTTCACACAGGGACGAGCAGTACTTC. Translated: CASSSHRDEQYF.

The J gene is TRBJ2-7, the V gene TRBV5-1; 9 bases line up with TRBD2. CDR3 size: 16 residues. V shed 0 bases and J 7 bases; nucleotides not matched to a gene: 11. CDR1 and CDR2 from the germline V gene are SGHRS and YFSETQ. CDR3 sequence reads: CASSLGGGGGAEEQYF. The CDR3 coding sequence is TGCGCCAGCAGCTTGGGTGGTGGCGGGGGGGCGGAGGAGCAGTACTTC.

This chain links TRBV18 with TRBJ2-5; TRBD1 agrees at 11 bases. The CDR3 runs to 15 residues. Germline V gene data show CDR1 as KGHSH and CDR2 as LQKENI. The junction had 6 bases not matched to a gene; V was cut back by 4 bases and J by 5 bases. The CDR3 bases are TGTGCCAGCTCACTCGGGACAGGGGGACGCGAGACCCAGTACTTC. Translated: CASSLGTGGRETQYF.

This clone was observed a single time. J is TRBJ2-1 and V is TRBV30; TRBD2 matches 16 bases. This CDR3 is built from 16 residues. CDR1 is GTSNPN and CDR2 is SVGIG in the germline V gene (reference sequence). The V gene end was trimmed by 4 bases and the J gene end by 8 bases; junction bases not matched to a gene: 8. Here the CDR3 reads CAWTLGTSGGGYEQFF. CDR3 coding DNA: TGTGCCTGGACTCTAGGGACTAGCGGGGGGGGATATGAGCAGTTCTTC.

This chain's CDR3 is CASSLRSQQSNQPQHF. DNA for the CDR3: TGTGCCAGCAGCTTAAGATCTCAACAAAGCAATCAGCCCCAGCATTTT. The rearrangement uses TRBV7-8 and TRBJ1-5; D remains unclear. V lost 2 bases and J lost 1, with 12 bases in between. There are 16 residues in the CDR3. From germline, CDR1 is SGHVS and CDR2 FQNEAQ.

CDR3 nucleotides: TGTGCCAGCAGCTTCCCCACAGGGTTTATCTATGGCTACACCTTC. This sequence encodes CASSFPTGFIYGYTF. The genes are TRBV5-8 and TRBJ1-2; TRBD1 might be the D (6 bases). The CDR3 has 15 amino acids. Germline V gives CDR1 SGHTS, CDR2 YDEGEE. The V and J ends lost 2 bases and 4 bases respectively, with 15 bases between them. Full variable domain (outside the CDR3, taken from reference TRBV5-8 and TRBJ1-2): EAGVTQSPTHLIKTRGQQATLRCSPISGHTSVYWYQQALGLGLQFLLWYDEGEERNRGNFPPRFSGRQFPNYSSELNVNALELEDSALYLCASSFPTGFIYGYTFGSGTRLTVV.

This chain uses TRBV4-2 with TRBJ1-2; perhaps TRBD1 as D (6 bases). V dropped 7 bases and J dropped 3 bases, with 18 bases sitting between them. The germline V gene has CDR1 LGHNA and CDR2 YNFKEQ. This CDR3 region has 15 residues. The CDR3 spells CASTRGGAEDYGYTF. Written as DNA, the CDR3 is TGTGCCAGCACTCGCGGGGGGGCAGAGGACTATGGCTACACCTTC.